This TCR beta chain comes out of a study of OX40 agonist ivuxolimab in advanced cancers. Study context: Ivuxolimab, an agonistic anti-OX40 (CD134) antibody, was given to patients.

The V gene's germline CDR1 is WSHSY and CDR2 SAAADI. The junction had 5 bases not matched to a gene; V was cut back by 4 bases and J by 6 bases. The CDR3 runs to 14 residues. As concerns this clone: As yet, its antigen is unknown.

The protocol was immunoSEQ multiplex PCR, while the TCRdb copy is restricted to in-frame clones and leaves out a portion. The repertoire has roughly 51,000 clones, roughly 90% of them found once; the top ten carry 0.64%. Patients with a history of autoimmune disease or on systemic immunosuppression were excluded. Whole-study results and caveats: Normalized T-cell clonal expansion was also low in a subset of nonresponders.

The sample here was CD4+ or CD8+ T cells sorted from blood, taken in a trial of the OX40 agonist ivuxolimab. The sequence was collected from an adult with an advanced solid tumor such as melanoma, head and neck, liver or kidney cancer. The chain has TRBV10-2 and TRBJ2-4; 8 nucleotides agree with TRBD1. CDR3 sequence reads: CASSGSTGGNIQYF. CDR3 sequence (DNA): TGCGCCAGCAGTGGTTCTACAGGGGGAAACATTCAGTACTTC.